This entry lists 25 T cell receptor beta chains sequenced from one sample in a study of T cell repertoires in cytomegalovirus infection (dated by TCRdb to between 2017 and 2020). Sequencing instrument: Illumina HiSeq 1500. TCRdb trimmed public reads at Q25 via fastp, called clones via MiXCR and kept in-frame beta chains. Entries that share a CDR3 protein sequence are merged under the most common genes and DNA. The sample table lists about 450,000 distinct CDR3 sequences, roughly a third of them with a count of one. Roughly 13% of the sample comes from the top ten. Specimen: PBMCs. These receptors were taken from a human donor in good health (CMV status not recorded). Some clones in this sample may be carry-over from other donors' samples.

This clonotype was seen at least ten times. V gene TRBV12-3 or TRBV12-4 combines with J gene TRBJ2-7, with D perhaps matching TRBD1 (5 bases). CDR3 length equals 16 residues. Trimming cost V 2 bases and J 2 bases, with 16 bases left between them. This CDR3 is CASSLYGGANPYEQYF. Here the CDR3 DNA reads TGTGCCAGCAGTTTATATGGTGGGGCAAATCCCTACGAGCAGTACTTC.

CDR3 sequence reads: CASSQGLARSGLGYTF. CDR3 coding DNA: TGCGCCAGCAGCCAAGGACTGGCGCGGTCAGGGCTTGGCTACACCTTC. The V call is TRBV4-1, the J call TRBJ1-2, with D perhaps TRBD1 (5 bases). The V gene lost 1 base and the J gene lost 7 bases, with 19 bases spanning the gap. The germline V gene encodes CDR1 MGHRA and CDR2 YSYEKL. The CDR3 is made up of 16 amino acids.

This clonotype was detected many times. The rearrangement links TRBV7-6 to TRBJ2-3, with a tentative D call TRBD1 (6 bases). The CDR3 spans 15 residues. V lost 1 base and J 6 bases, leaving 14 bases between the germline ends. The germline V gene has CDR1 SGHVS and CDR2 FNYEAQ. CDR3 sequence (DNA): TGTGCCAGCAGCTTAGGGTCAGGGGATTCGGATACGCAGTATTTT. It is translated as CASSLGSGDSDTQYF.

The chain recombines TRBV6-5 with TRBJ1-6; TRBD1 might be the D (6 bases). This CDR3 is built from 18 residues. The germline V gene encodes CDR1 MNHEY and CDR2 SVGAGI. Trimming removed 4 bases from V and 13 bases from J, with 29 bases in between. The CDR3 region has the DNA TGTGCCAGCAGTTCTCCGGCGGTCGGGGGGCGAGCATTTGTCCCCCTCCACTTT. Its protein product is CASSSPAVGGRAFVPLHF.

This clonotype was found many times. The chain uses TRBV7-9 and TRBJ1-1; D unresolved. The ends were cut back, 4 bases at V and 4 bases at J, with 16 bases in the middle. The CDR3 covers 15 residues. CDR1 and CDR2 from the germline V gene are SEHNR and FQNEAQ (reference sequence). CDR3 nucleotide sequence: TGTGCCAGCAGCTCTCCGGCAGGAATCGGCACTGAAGCTTTCTTT. Translated: CASSSPAGIGTEAFF. The complete variable domain, with remaining parts taken from reference TRBV7-9 and TRBJ1-1, reads DTGVSQNPRHKITKRGQNVTFRCDPISEHNRLYWYRQTLGQGPEFLTYFQNEAQLEKSRLLSDRFSAERPKGSFSTLEIQRTEQGDSAMYLCASSSPAGIGTEAFFGQGTRLTVV.

This sequence joins TRBV18 and TRBJ2-5; D perhaps matches TRBD1 (5 bases). There are 13 residues in the CDR3. CDR1 is KGHSH, CDR2 LQKENI, per germline. Trimming left V 3 bases short and J 4 bases short, with 9 bases between. DNA of the CDR3: TGTGCCAGCTCACCTGACAGATTAGAGACCCAGTACTTC. This codes for CASSPDRLETQYF.

About this clonotype itself: Because the CDR3 is missing its conserved closing phenylalanine or tryptophan, this is likely a read error. CDR3 in DNA: TGTGCCAGCAGCTTCGGACAGGGAGACACCGGGGAGCTGTTTTTG. Protein: CASSFGQGDTGELFL. This chain links TRBV7-2 with TRBJ2-2; 8 bases are shared with TRBD1. CDR3 size: 15 residues. V was pared by 3 bases and J by 3 bases, with 3 bases of the junction left unmatched. Germline V gene lookup returns CDR1 SGHTA and CDR2 FQGNSA.

For this clonotype: A read error may produce the germline difference seen at one junction end. CDR3 loop: CASSYSAGAGGSNQPQQF. The CDR3 nucleotides read TGTGCCAGCAGTTACTCCGCCGGGGCCGGTGGTAGCAATCAGCCCCAGCAGTTT. This rearrangement joins TRBV6-2 or TRBV6-3 to TRBJ1-5; TRBD1 might be the D (5 bases). The germline V gene has CDR1 MNHEY and CDR2 SVGEGT. This CDR3 is 18 amino acids long.

Ten or more counts support this clonotype. The gene calls are TRBV7-2 and TRBJ2-5; D call uncertain. The CDR3 sequence is 15 residues long. Trimming left V 5 bases short and J 5 bases short, with 18 bases between. Germline V gene data show CDR1 as SGHTA and CDR2 as FQGNSA. In DNA form, the CDR3 reads TGTGCCAGCAGCCCTCCGGACGCCCCTCCGGAGACCCAGTACTTC. Encoded protein: CASSPPDAPPETQYF.

This clonotype has a handful of counts. The chain recombines TRBV15 with TRBJ2-3; D is perhaps TRBD1 (6 bases). Germline CDR1 LNHNV, CDR2 YYDKDF (reference sequence). The length of the CDR3 is 15 residues. V gave up 0 bases and J gave up 2 bases, with 9 bases separating them. As DNA, the CDR3 is TGTGCCACCAGCAGAGAACAGGGTTTCACAGATACGCAGTATTTT. Amino acid sequence: CATSREQGFTDTQYF.

This clonotype was counted a few times. The gene calls are TRBV28 and TRBJ1-5, with D perhaps TRBD1 (5 bases). With 4 bases removed from V and 7 bases from J, the gap between germline ends came to 14 bases. This CDR3 is built from 14 residues. Germline V CDR1 and CDR2: MDHEN, SYDVKM. CDR3 amino acids: CASSSSGDGQPQHF. In DNA form, the CDR3 reads TGTGCCAGCAGTTCCTCGGGGGATGGGCAGCCCCAGCATTTT.

This clonotype was counted a few times. The V gene is TRBV7-2, the J gene TRBJ1-5; the D is unclear. This CDR3 has 15 amino acids. CDR1 is SGHTA, CDR2 FQGNSA, per germline. Trimming pared 0 bases from V and 5 bases from J, leaving 11 bases between. CDR3 nucleotide sequence: TGTGCCAGCAGCTTAGCGGGCCAGGAATATCAGCCCCAGCATTTT. Residues: CASSLAGQEYQPQHF. Filled out from reference TRBV7-2 and TRBJ1-5, the complete variable domain reads GAGVSQSPSNKVTEKGKDVELRCDPISGHTALYWYRQSLGQGLEFLIYFQGNSAPDKSGLPSDRFSAERTGGSVSTLTIQRTQQEDSAVYLCASSLAGQEYQPQHFGDGTRLSIL.

Turning to this clonotype: The CDR3 ends on some other residue instead of the conserved phenylalanine or tryptophan, so this is likely a read error. The chain has TRBV12-3 or TRBV12-4 and TRBJ2-1, with TRBD1 identical over 7 bases. The junction had 18 bases not matched to a gene; V was cut back by 5 bases and J by 8 bases. The CDR3 consists of 17 residues. For the CDR3, the DNA is TGTGCCAGCAGTCGCCCATACAGGGGTAGAGAAGGGGATGAGCAGTTCTTA. The encoded protein is CASSRPYRGREGDEQFL.

This clonotype occurred a few times. The genes are TRBV24-1 and TRBJ2-5; D tentatively fits TRBD1 or TRBD2 (5 bases each). Germline V gene data show CDR1 as KGHDR and CDR2 as SFDVKD. The CDR3 is 16 amino acids. V dropped 1 base and J dropped 2 bases, with 13 bases sitting between them. CDR3 amino acids: CATSDFGQGDQETQYF. For the CDR3, the DNA is TGTGCCACCAGTGATTTCGGCCAGGGAGATCAAGAGACCCAGTACTTC.

The chain recombines TRBV15 with TRBJ2-7; 7 bases are shared with TRBD2. The CDR3 sequence is 12 residues long. V dropped 3 bases and J dropped 6; count of bases not matched to a gene: 2. Germline-derived CDR1 and CDR2 are LNHNV and YYDKDF (reference sequence). For the CDR3, the DNA is TGTGCCACCAGCAGGGGGGGGAGCGAGCAGTACTTC. Translation: CATSRGGSEQYF.

The chain employs TRBV7-4 and TRBJ2-1, with D uncertain. Per germline, CDR1 SGHVT and CDR2 SQSDAQ. There are 15 residues in the CDR3. Trimming cost V 1 base and J 0 bases, with 7 bases left between them. Written as DNA, the CDR3 is TGTGCCAGCAGCTTAGAACTGTCCTCCTACAATGAGCAGTTCTTC. Translation: CASSLELSSYNEQFF.

About this clonotype itself: Given a much more abundant clone one base away, this may be a read error. The chain couples TRBV7-2 to TRBJ2-7; D perhaps matches TRBD2 (7 bases). The germline V gene has CDR1 SGHTA and CDR2 FQGNSA. The CDR3 is made up of 13 amino acids. CDR3 nucleotides: TGTGCCAGCCGCTTAGCAGGGGAGGGCGAGCAGTACTTC. Its protein is CASRLAGEGEQYF.

This clonotype was picked up many times. The chain combines TRBV27 with TRBJ1-1; 9 bases are shared with TRBD1. The CDR3 loop spans 14 amino acids. Germline CDR1 and CDR2: MNHEY and SMNVEV (reference sequence). The trim removed 8 bases at V and 1 base at J, leaving 5 bases unmatched. The CDR3 region has the DNA TGTGCCAGCCGCCCGACAGGGGGGAACACTGAAGCTTTCTTT. This gives the protein CASRPTGGNTEAFF.

Note on this clonotype: The junction departs from germline at one end; a sequencing error may be responsible. The chain joins TRBV12-3 or TRBV12-4 to TRBJ2-3; D is uncertain. The CDR3 spans 12 residues. The CDR3 region has the DNA TGTGCCAGCACCACCTACACAGATCCGCAGGATTTT. This sequence encodes CASTTYTDPQDF.

The V call is TRBV6-4, the J call TRBJ2-3; 10 positions match TRBD2. The CDR3 length is 13 residues. CDR1 is MRHNA, CDR2 SNTAGT, per germline. The junction had 0 bases not matched to a gene; V was cut back by 8 bases and J by 1 base. This chain's CDR3 is CASGTSGTDTQYF. Here the CDR3 DNA reads TGTGCCAGCGGGACTAGCGGCACAGATACGCAGTATTTT.

This clonotype was seen a handful of times. This rearrangement joins TRBV2 to TRBJ2-5; the D gene is possibly TRBD1 (6 bases). This CDR3 is 15 amino acids long. Germline loops: CDR1 SNHLY, CDR2 FYNNEI. Trimming cost V 6 bases and J 3 bases, with 17 bases left between them. The CDR3 protein is CASSTFRDTKETQYF. The CDR3 bases are TGTGCCAGCAGCACTTTCCGGGACACTAAAGAGACCCAGTACTTC.

V gene TRBV6-1 combines with J gene TRBJ1-6, with D tentatively TRBD1 (6 bases). The CDR3 consists of 14 residues. Germline lookup yields CDR1 MNHNS and CDR2 SASEGT. Trimming removed 4 bases from V and 5 bases from J, with 9 bases in between. CDR3 DNA sequence: TGTGCCAGCAGTGTTACAGGGCATAATTCACCCCTCCACTTT. Protein sequence: CASSVTGHNSPLHF.

The chain uses TRBV2 and TRBJ2-1, with 9 bases lining up with TRBD2. CDR1 is SNHLY, CDR2 FYNNEI, per germline. The CDR3 spans 16 residues. The V gene end was trimmed by 6 bases and the J gene end by 8 bases; junction bases not matched to a gene: 14. Here the CDR3 DNA reads TGTGCCAGCAGGGAGGCGGGGGGGCCGCTGGATGATGAGCAGTTCTTC. Encoded protein: CASREAGGPLDDEQFF.

This clonotype was counted at least ten times. The rearrangement joins TRBV27 to TRBJ1-4; 8 bases are a match to TRBD1. The CDR3 is 16 amino acids. In germline, CDR1 is MNHEY, CDR2 SMNVEV (reference sequence). With 8 bases clipped from V and 7 bases from J, the junction kept 15 bases outside the gene matches. The CDR3 coding sequence is TGTGCCAGCGGTTCAGGGGGCGCGATAGTCGGTGAAAAACTGTTTTTT. Its protein product is CASGSGGAIVGEKLFF.

This clonotype occurred a few times. The chain recombines TRBV6-4 with TRBJ1-1, with a tentative D call TRBD1 (6 bases). Germline V CDR1 and CDR2: MRHNA, SNTAGT. The CDR3 has 13 amino acids. V dropped 5 bases and J dropped 5 bases, with 12 bases sitting between them. In DNA, the CDR3 is TGTGCCAGCAGTATTTCACAGGGAACTGAAGCTTTCTTT. It yields the protein CASSISQGTEAFF.